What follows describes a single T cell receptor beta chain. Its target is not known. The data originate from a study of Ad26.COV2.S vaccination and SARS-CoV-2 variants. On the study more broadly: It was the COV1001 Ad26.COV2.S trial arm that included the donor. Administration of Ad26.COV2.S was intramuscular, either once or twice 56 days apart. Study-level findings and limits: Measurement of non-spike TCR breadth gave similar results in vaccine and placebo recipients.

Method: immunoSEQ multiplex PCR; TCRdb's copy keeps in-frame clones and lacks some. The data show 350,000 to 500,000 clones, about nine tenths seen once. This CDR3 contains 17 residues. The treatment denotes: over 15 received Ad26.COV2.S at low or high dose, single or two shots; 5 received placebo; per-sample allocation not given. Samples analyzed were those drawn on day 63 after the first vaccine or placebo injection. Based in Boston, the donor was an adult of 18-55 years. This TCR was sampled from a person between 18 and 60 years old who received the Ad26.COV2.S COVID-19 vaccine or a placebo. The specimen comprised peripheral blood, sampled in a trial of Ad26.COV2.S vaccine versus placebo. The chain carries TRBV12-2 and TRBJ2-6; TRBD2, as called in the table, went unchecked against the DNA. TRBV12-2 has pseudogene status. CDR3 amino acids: CASRPWTGITGANVLTF. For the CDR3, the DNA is TGTGCAAGTCGCCCCTGGACGGGAATTACTGGGGCCAACGTCCTGACTTTC.